The subject of this entry is one TCR beta chain. Its antigen is still unknown. The data were obtained in a study of T cell repertoires in cytomegalovirus infection. Background on the study: Recently identified HLA-C-restricted CMV epitopes were used, and well-studied HLA-B-restricted CMV epitopes were used as well. Public TCR beta signatures marked donors with CMV infection and the matching HLA. Points from the study as a whole: Cumulative public TCR beta family frequency identified carriers of CMV plus the relevant HLA.

V shed 5 bases and J 0 bases; nucleotides not matched to a gene: 7. CDR3 length equals 16 residues. Germline-derived CDR1 and CDR2 are SEHNR and FQNEAQ (reference sequence). TCRdb passed the reads through MiXCR, listing each CDR3 protein once. The sample lists around 800,000 distinct CDR3 sequences, approximately 32% occurring once. The chain employs TRBV7-9 and TRBJ2-1, with TRBD1 matching 7 bases. The TCR was taken from a human donor in good health (CMV status not recorded). Some clones in this sample may be carry-over from other donors' samples. This sample comprised cultured CD8+ T cells from PBMCs, obtained from culture after CMV antigen stimulation. The CDR3 loop is CASSPRWDSSYNEQFF. In DNA form, the CDR3 reads TGTGCCAGCAGCCCAAGGTGGGACAGCTCCTACAATGAGCAGTTCTTC.